These 16 T cell receptor beta chains were all obtained from the same sample, sequenced in a study of blood T cell repertoires in COVID-19. TCRdb keeps only in-frame clones here, not all; method: immunoSEQ multiplex PCR. Of under 65,000 clones in the sample, about nine tenths were seen once. The material sequenced was peripheral blood. Receptors originate from a man in his sixties with acute or convalescent COVID-19.

The J gene is TRBJ2-3, the V gene TRBV7-2; 12 bases match TRBD2. CDR3 length: 16 amino acids. J gave up 2 bases and V 5 bases, and 5 bases lay outside the gene matches. Germline CDR1 reads SGHTA; CDR2 reads FQGNSA. This CDR3 reads CASSLGLAGFTDTQYF. For the CDR3, the DNA is TGTGCCAGCAGCCTTGGACTAGCGGGATTCACAGATACGCAGTATTTT.

The CDR3 DNA reads as TGTGCCAGCAGCTTCCCTACCTCCTACGAGCAGTACTTC. It encodes CASSFPTSYEQYF. This chain uses TRBV11-2 with TRBJ2-7; unclear D gene. Germline values: CDR1 SGHAT, CDR2 FQNNGV. The V end lost 3 bases, the J end lost 0 bases, and 6 bases lay between the germline ends. The CDR3 runs to 13 residues.

This chain joins TRBV6-6 and TRBJ2-5; 10 nucleotides match TRBD2. CDR1 is MNHNY, CDR2 SVGAGI, per germline (reference sequence). This CDR3 region has 16 residues. V dropped 6 bases and J dropped 4; count of bases not matched to a gene: 11. CDR3 loop: CASSPRSSGSRETQYF. CDR3 sequence (DNA): TGTGCCAGCAGCCCAAGATCTAGCGGGAGCAGAGAGACCCAGTACTTC.

V and J are TRBV29-1 and TRBJ2-1; TRBD2 matches at 13 bases. There are 19 residues in the CDR3. J gave up 1 base and V 5 bases, and 14 bases lay outside the gene matches. Looked up from germline, CDR1 is SQVTM and CDR2 is ANQGSEA. The CDR3 nucleotides are TGCAGCGTTCAACGGACTAGCGGGAGTTTCCGCCAATCCTACAATGAGCAGTTCTTC. It is translated as CSVQRTSGSFRQSYNEQFF.

This chain's CDR3 is CATFRGRSNTEAFF. In nucleotides, the CDR3 is TGTGCCACCTTCCGGGGAAGGTCGAACACTGAAGCTTTCTTT. The J gene is TRBJ1-1, the V gene TRBV19; D gene uncertain. CDR1 and CDR2 from the germline V gene are LNHDA and SQIVND (reference sequence). V lost 10 bases to trimming and J lost 1 base, with 16 bases between them. CDR3 length equals 14 residues.

The V and J genes are TRBV28 and TRBJ2-2; 9 bases are a match to TRBD1. The J segment lost 7 bases and the V segment lost 5 bases, leaving 8 bases of the junction unmatched. CDR1 is MDHEN and CDR2 is SYDVKM in the germline V gene. This CDR3 contains 15 residues. This chain's CDR3 is CASSRLQGADGELFF. The CDR3 coding sequence is TGTGCCAGCAGTCGCCTACAGGGGGCTGACGGGGAGCTGTTTTTT. Looking up the rest from reference TRBV28 and TRBJ2-2 gives the full variable domain: DVKVTQSSRYLVKRTGEKVFLECVQDMDHENMFWYRQDPGLGLRLIYFSYDVKMKEKGDIPEGYSVSREKKERFSLILESASTNQTSMYLCASSRLQGADGELFFGEGSRLTVL.

The chain is built from TRBV6-5 and TRBJ2-5; 9 nucleotides match TRBD1. The germline V gene has CDR1 MNHEY and CDR2 SVGAGI. This CDR3 has 15 residues. V was clipped by 2 bases and J by 7 bases; unmatched bases: 8. CDR3 DNA sequence: TGTGCCAGCAGTTACCCGACAGGGGGGATTGGGACCCAGTACTTC. This translates into CASSYPTGGIGTQYF.

The CDR3 spells CASSLVDSSDEQYF. CDR3 DNA sequence: TGTGCCAGCAGCTTAGTTGACAGTTCAGACGAGCAGTACTTC. The V gene is TRBV7-9, the J gene TRBJ2-7; maybe TRBD1 (5 bases). The germline V gene has CDR1 SEHNR and CDR2 FQNEAQ (reference sequence). Deletions cut 1 base from V and 5 bases from J, with 12 bases between. This CDR3 region has 14 residues.

This chain links TRBV5-1 with TRBJ2-7; TRBD1 matches at 10 bases. The CDR3 contains 15 residues. The germline CDR1 and CDR2 sequences are SGHRS and YFSETQ. The ends lost 0 bases at V and 2 bases at J; junction bases unmatched: 2. CDR3 in DNA: TGCGCCAGCAGCTTGGCCGGGACAGGGGCCTACGAGCAGTACTTC. Protein sequence: CASSLAGTGAYEQYF.

This rearrangement joins TRBV6-6 to TRBJ1-1, with D possibly TRBD1 on 5 matching bases. Trimming left V 8 bases short and J 5 bases short, with 12 bases between. Germline assignment: CDR1 MNHNY and CDR2 SVGAGI (reference sequence). The CDR3 loop spans 12 amino acids. This chain's CDR3 is CASGPGSTEAFF. The CDR3 DNA reads TGTGCCAGCGGGCCAGGGTCTACTGAAGCTTTCTTT.

The table lists this clone with a few counts. J is TRBJ2-1 and V is TRBV30; 10 bases align to TRBD2. The V gene end was trimmed by 3 bases and the J gene end by 7 bases; junction bases not matched to a gene: 6. CDR1 GTSNPN and CDR2 SVGIG come from the germline V gene (reference sequence). The CDR3 loop spans 14 amino acids. In DNA, the CDR3 is TGTGCCTGGAGCCAAGGACTAGCGGCGAATGAGCAGTTCTTC. Protein sequence: CAWSQGLAANEQFF.

The J gene is TRBJ2-7, the V gene TRBV11-3; a possible D gene is TRBD1 (6 bases). Trimming took off 3 bases at V and 11 bases at J, with 8 bases between the two ends. Germline V CDR1 and CDR2: SGHNT, YENEEA. This CDR3 spans 10 amino acids. DNA for the CDR3: TGTGCCAGCAGCTTGAGGGGGAAGTACTTC. Its protein is CASSLRGKYF.

CDR3 sequence (DNA): TGCAGCGTTGAAAACTTAGGACAGACGACCTCTGGAAACACCATATATTTT. It specifies CSVENLGQTTSGNTIYF. The rearrangement links TRBV29-1 to TRBJ1-3; D possibly corresponds to TRBD1 (6 bases). This CDR3 contains 17 residues. V was trimmed by 2 bases and J by 0 bases, leaving 17 bases between them. Germline lookup yields CDR1 SQVTM and CDR2 ANQGSEA. Based on the CDR3 plus reference TRBV29-1 and TRBJ1-3, the full variable domain is SAVISQKPSRDICQRGTSLTIQCQVDSQVTMMFWYRQQPGQSLTLIATANQGSEATYESGFVIDKFPISRPNLTFSTLTVSNMSPEDSSIYLCSVENLGQTTSGNTIYFGEGSWLTVV.

This chain connects TRBV7-3 to TRBJ2-3; D may be TRBD2 (7 bases). Germline V lookup: CDR1 SGHTA, CDR2 FQGTGA. V lost 5 bases, J lost 1 base, and 25 bases lay in between. The CDR3 has 19 amino acids. The CDR3 DNA follows: TGTGCCAGCAGCAATCTAGGGGGGGACTACCCATATCGCACAGATACGCAGTATTTT. Its translation is CASSNLGGDYPYRTDTQYF.

The genes are TRBV29-1 and TRBJ2-1; no reliable D call. The CDR3 has 14 amino acids. Deletions cut 7 bases from V and 0 bases from J, with 13 bases between. The germline CDR1 and CDR2 sequences are SQVTM and ANQGSEA. Here the CDR3 DNA reads TGCAGCGGTTTGACTGCGCTCTCCTACAATGAGCAGTTCTTC. Translation gives CSGLTALSYNEQFF.

The chain has TRBV3-1 (or the pseudogene TRBV3-2) and TRBJ2-5; 10 bases align to TRBD1. V lost 6 bases to trimming and J lost 7 bases; unmatched junction nucleotides: 26. CDR1 and CDR2 (germline): LGHDT, YNNKEL (reference sequence). The CDR3 extends over 20 amino acids. The CDR3 loop is CASRGTDRGLSSPVGRTQYF. The CDR3 DNA reads TGTGCCAGCAGGGGGACAGACAGGGGGCTATCATCCCCGGTGGGACGGACCCAGTACTTC.